The 21 T cell receptor beta chains presented below share a single source sample, sequenced in a study. TCRdb reanalysed the 5' RACE reads using MiXCR and keeps one entry per CDR3 protein. This sample yields about 43,000 distinct CDR3 sequences, of which roughly a fifth are seen a single time; approximately 4.7% belongs to the top ten. Tregs were sorted as CD4+CD25+CD127-/low cells. Sequenced: Tregs sorted from a lymph node. These receptors originate from a female donor with breast cancer.

The rearrangement links TRBV4-1 to TRBJ2-3, with 10 bases aligning to TRBD2. V lost 2 bases and J lost 3; bases outside the gene matches: 8. This CDR3 contains 17 residues. Germline V CDR1 and CDR2: MGHRA, YSYEKL. DNA of the CDR3: TGCGCCAGCAGCCAACCGCGGGCTAGCGGGAGAACAGATACGCAGTATTTT. This translates into CASSQPRASGRTDTQYF.

The rearrangement links TRBV2 to TRBJ1-1; D gene unclear. This CDR3 has 12 amino acids. Germline V gene data show CDR1 as SNHLY and CDR2 as FYNNEI. The CDR3 DNA reads TGTGTCAGTGACCGTTGGGGCACTGAAGCTTTCTTT. Its translation is CVSDRWGTEAFF.

This chain uses TRBV5-4 with TRBJ2-2; 10 positions match TRBD1. CDR1 is SGHNT and CDR2 is YYREEE in the germline V gene (reference sequence). CDR3 size: 16 residues. The junction had 10 bases not matched to a gene; V was cut back by 5 bases and J by 6 bases. The CDR3 spells CASSSIGTGVAGELFF. Here the CDR3 DNA reads TGTGCCAGCAGTTCTATCGGGACAGGGGTGGCCGGGGAGCTGTTTTTT.

This chain uses TRBV10-3 with TRBJ2-7; 9 nucleotides align to TRBD2. Per the germline V gene, CDR1 is ENHRY and CDR2 is SYGVKD. V lost 2 bases, J lost 2 bases, and 4 bases stayed unmatched. The length of the CDR3 is 15 residues. Here the CDR3 DNA reads TGTGCCATCAGTGAGGGACTAGCGTTTACCTACGAGCAGTACTTC. It translates to CAISEGLAFTYEQYF.

The chain couples TRBV5-1 to TRBJ2-1; D may match TRBD1 or TRBD2 (5 bases each). Germline CDR1 and CDR2: SGHRS and YFSETQ. Trimming stripped 6 bases from V and 2 bases from J, with 15 bases between. The CDR3 totals 15 residues. CDR3 sequence reads: CASTPGTLTYNEQFF. CDR3 nucleotides: TGCGCCAGCACCCCCGGGACCCTAACCTACAATGAGCAGTTCTTC.

This clonotype was observed a handful of times. V and J are TRBV9 and TRBJ1-1; a weak D match, TRBD1 (6 bases). CDR3 length equals 13 residues. V was clipped by 2 bases and J by 5 bases, with 10 bases between them. Germline CDR1 reads SGDLS; CDR2 reads YYNGEE. CDR3 amino acids: CASSVEGETEAFF. DNA of the CDR3: TGTGCCAGCAGCGTTGAGGGGGAGACTGAAGCTTTCTTT.

The V and J genes are TRBV5-4 and TRBJ2-5; D might be TRBD1 (5 bases). V was shortened by 4 bases and J by 0 bases, with 7 bases between the two germline ends. This CDR3 comprises 13 residues. Germline V gives CDR1 SGHNT, CDR2 YYREEE (reference sequence). The CDR3 reads CASSRTNQETQYF. CDR3 coding DNA: TGTGCCAGCAGCCGGACAAACCAAGAGACCCAGTACTTC.

This clonotype appeared many times. The V and J genes are TRBV4-1 and TRBJ1-1; D is undetermined. Germline assignment: CDR1 MGHRA and CDR2 YSYEKL. V was trimmed by 6 bases and J by 0 bases, leaving 14 bases between them. The CDR3 spans 15 residues. CDR3 sequence reads: CASSFAGKMNTEAFF. In DNA form, the CDR3 reads TGCGCCAGCAGTTTCGCGGGGAAGATGAACACTGAAGCTTTCTTT.

In regard to this clonotype: This may arise from a read error, as a much more abundant clone is one base away. V is TRBV29-1 and J is TRBJ2-1, with 7 bases lining up with TRBD1. The germline gives CDR1 SQVTM, CDR2 ANQGSEA. The CDR3 spans 14 residues. This chain's CDR3 is CGVGGLPTGNEQFF. The CDR3 bases are TGCGGCGTTGGCGGCCTCCCGACAGGGAATGAGCAGTTCTTC.

This chain connects TRBV3-1 to TRBJ2-1; D gene unclear. The CDR3 totals 12 residues. V was trimmed by 1 base and J by 7 bases, leaving 5 bases between them. Germline CDR1 LGHDT, CDR2 YNNKEL (reference sequence). CDR3 amino acids: CASSQVVNEQFF. CDR3 coding DNA: TGTGCCAGCAGCCAAGTAGTTAATGAGCAGTTCTTC.

This clonotype is medium-sized in the sample. Its ends do not fully match the called genes, so a read error is possible. V is TRBV20-1 and J is TRBJ1-2, with D perhaps TRBD1 (6 bases). The length of the CDR3 is 13 residues. CDR1 and CDR2 from the germline V gene are DFQATT and SNEGSKA (reference sequence). The CDR3 DNA reads as TGCAGCGCTAGCCGGGGGCTTGTCTATGGCTACACCTTC. Residues: CSASRGLVYGYTF.

There are many counts of this clonotype. The rearrangement uses TRBV4-1 and TRBJ2-1; D call uncertain. The CDR3 length is 11 residues. Germline CDR1 reads MGHRA; CDR2 reads YSYEKL. V shed 5 bases and J shed 6 bases, with 5 bases lying between them. As DNA, the CDR3 is TGCGCCAGCAGCGCGGTCAATGAGCAGTTCTTC. Protein: CASSAVNEQFF.

This clonotype was picked up many times. This chain links TRBV9 with TRBJ2-7; D unclear. The germline V gene encodes CDR1 SGDLS and CDR2 YYNGEE. CDR3 length: 15 residues. V dropped 0 bases and J dropped 0 bases, with 10 bases sitting between them. The CDR3 spells CASSVAMGSSYEQYF. As DNA, the CDR3 is TGTGCCAGCAGCGTAGCTATGGGCAGCTCCTACGAGCAGTACTTC.

This chain joins TRBV21-1 and TRBJ2-7; the table's D call, TRBD1, has no DNA check behind it. TRBV21-1 is given as a pseudogene. The length of the CDR3 is 19 residues. Here the CDR3 DNA reads TGTGCCAGCAGCAAACAAGAGATTGGAGGTGAGGGGGATAAGTACGAGCAGTACTTC. Translating it yields CASSKQEIGGEGDKYEQYF.

For this clonotype: The junction differs from germline at one of its ends, possibly a read error. The genes are TRBV4-1 and TRBJ1-4, with unresolved D. Germline V gene lookup returns CDR1 MGHRA and CDR2 YSYEKL. The CDR3 length is 13 residues. In DNA form, the CDR3 reads TGCGCCAGCAGCCAATTCGGTAATGAAAAACCGTTTTTT. Its translation is CASSQFGNEKPFF.

There are a few counts of this clonotype. The chain employs TRBV4-1 and TRBJ2-6, with D unclear. The CDR3 consists of 17 residues. The germline CDR1 and CDR2 sequences are MGHRA and YSYEKL. Trimming removed 0 bases at V and 0 bases at J, with 9 bases between. The CDR3 DNA reads TGCGCCAGCAGCCAAGAATCTACGATCTCTGGGGCCAACGTCCTGACTTTC. Translating gives CASSQESTISGANVLTF.

This clonotype was seen a handful of times. The genes are TRBV7-9 and TRBJ2-1, with 7 bases that match TRBD2. The CDR3 has 13 residues. The germline V gene encodes CDR1 SEHNR and CDR2 FQNEAQ (reference sequence). After removal of 3 bases from V and 7 bases from J, the junction contained 3 bases not matched to a gene. CDR3 in DNA: TGTGCCAGCAGCTTCGGGGGGTTGAATGAGCAGTTCTTC. It encodes CASSFGGLNEQFF.

This clonotype was recorded at least ten times. The V call is TRBV6-5, the J call TRBJ2-7; the D gene is possibly TRBD1 (6 bases). CDR3 length equals 13 residues. Germline CDR1 is MNHEY and CDR2 is SVGAGI. Trimming pared 6 bases from V and 3 bases from J, leaving 12 bases between. CDR3 sequence (DNA): TGTGCCAGCAGCCCGGACAGTTACTACGAGCAGTACTTC. Encoded protein: CASSPDSYYEQYF.

This clonotype was seen at least ten times. The chain recombines TRBV28 with TRBJ2-7, with a weak D call TRBD1 (5 bases). The V end lost 4 bases, the J end lost 0 bases, and 16 bases lay between the germline ends. Germline V gene sequence: CDR1 MDHEN, CDR2 SYDVKM. CDR3 length: 16 residues. This CDR3 reads CASSSIPWGNSYEQYF. The DNA for the CDR3 is TGTGCCAGCAGTTCCATCCCCTGGGGCAACTCCTACGAGCAGTACTTC.

This clonotype was seen many times. The chain recombines TRBV6-5 with TRBJ1-1, with 9 bases aligning to TRBD1. CDR1 MNHEY and CDR2 SVGAGI come from the germline V gene. The V and J ends lost 5 bases and 7 bases, in that order; junction bases with no gene match: 5. CDR3 size: 13 residues. This CDR3 reads CASSQDRGVEAFF. The DNA of the CDR3 is TGTGCCAGCAGTCAGGACAGGGGTGTTGAAGCTTTCTTT.

This clonotype was seen a handful of times. A clone one base away is much larger, so this may be a read error. The chain employs TRBV12-3 or TRBV12-4 and TRBJ1-1; D possibly corresponds to TRBD1 (6 bases). This CDR3 has 15 residues. V was shortened by 11 bases and J by 1 base, with 20 bases between the two germline ends. The CDR3 region is CAGTTLGGPNTEAFF. DNA of the CDR3: TGTGCCGGCACCACCCTGGGGGGGCCGAACACTGAAGCTTTCTTT.